The sequence of this TCR beta chain was determined in a study of post-analysis software for immune sequencing data. About the study: Recorded disease courses covered relapsing-remitting, secondary progressive and progressive-relapsing multiple sclerosis. Some patients had no subtype annotation. Broader study findings: Patients showed TRBV5-6, TRBV5-1 and TRBV20-1 among 4 or 5 TRBV segments more frequent than in controls. The normalized Chao1 diversity of multiple sclerosis patients was significantly lower than that of controls.

This CDR3 comprises 16 residues. Trimming took off 0 bases at V and 2 bases at J, with 13 bases between the two ends. From germline, CDR1 is SGHTA and CDR2 FQGNSA. Libraries were made from TCR beta cDNA, and they carried unique molecular identifiers. TCRdb re-derived calls from the PCR reads in MiXCR, one entry per CDR3 protein. The sample has some 800,000 distinct CDR3 sequences, under 60% seen once. This clonotype was found many times. Antigen specificity is unknown. The origin of this receptor is a girl under 18 with multiple sclerosis. The sample comprised blood. V gene TRBV7-2 combines with J gene TRBJ1-2, with a weak D call TRBD1 (5 bases). The chain's CDR3 is CASSLAAAGLNYGYTF. CDR3 nucleotides: TGTGCCAGCAGCTTAGCCGCGGCAGGGCTGAACTATGGCTACACCTTC.